The rows below give T cell receptor beta chains drawn from one sample of a study of tumor-infiltrating lymphocytes in oesophageal squamous cell carcinoma. TCRdb used MiXCR to reprocess the PCR reads, holding one entry per CDR3 protein. The data show some 10,000 distinct CDR3 sequences, around 50% seen once. Specimen: esophageal tumor tissue. These receptors were obtained from a male donor with esophageal squamous cell carcinoma. Both conserved end residues are trimmed from each CDR3. Each record gives: V gene, clone size, CDR3 protein. Size is omitted from some rows. Given values are once, few, many or a class for expanded clones.

TRBV7-2,.,ASSLGLAGDQETQY
TRBV11-2,medium-sized,ASSSPIVGVGTQY
TRBV28,medium-sized,AVRAGRGNTEAF
TRBV7-8,.,ASSLAVAGAGTDTQY
TRBV7-6,.,ASSTSGPTYEQY
TRBV28,.,ASSPRTGAPSEQY
TRBV11-3,medium-sized,ASSLGAGQETQY
TRBV7-9,.,ASRPGQASTGELF
TRBV7-8,.,ASSLVQGFRTEAF
TRBV11-2,.,ASRRGAGGPNEQF
TRBV4-2,many,ASSQPGTISGNTIY
TRBV7-3,.,ASSFLLGRSLGGARETQY
TRBV7-2,.,ASSLARTNTGELF
TRBV7-2,.,ASSLGGTGGETQY
TRBV7-2,.,ASSLLGLAGAETQY
TRBV7-6,.,ASSLVGTKGNYGYT
TRBV7-3,.,ASSGSGSADTQF
TRBV7-1,.,ASSQTGNEQY
TRBV7-2,few,ASSRVGGSIEATQY
TRBV7-2,few,ASSLNRAVAKNIQY
TRBV5-5,many,ASSFAPNTGELF
TRBV7-2,.,ASSLDRVGTDTQY
TRBV10-1,few,ASSESLDRAYEQY
TRBV27,many,ASSLAGQENTQY
TRBV12-3/TRBV12-4,.,ASSLWGQGSEQY
TRBV12-3/TRBV12-4,.,ASSPQGGINEQF
TRBV28,.,ASSHLYEQY
TRBV5-4,medium-sized,ASSLVGGQETQY
TRBV2,.,ASRDGLAGWNEQF
TRBV28,medium-sized,DGGTSGNTIY
TRBV6-1,.,ASSDGTGALVV
TRBV6-6,.,ASSYQSGGYNEQF
TRBV6-6,.,ASSFTPGPPNTEAF
TRBV7-8,.,ASSLRVDTQY
TRBV7-6,.,ASSRDRESEQY
TRBV7-2,.,ASSLVFSGGAGNTQY
TRBV27,.,ASGTPYEQY
TRBV19,.,ASSYRPGILYEQY
TRBV6-1,medium-sized,ASGKTGTLSGANVLT
TRBV7-9,medium-sized,ASSLAADPYEQY
TRBV28,.,ASLRDSSNEQF
TRBV7-2,few,ASSLSLERRHEQF